This T cell receptor beta chain was captured by sequencing in a study of Graves' ophthalmopathy and Graves' hyperthyroidism (dated 2018 in TCRdb). Broadly, across the study: Peripheral blood was collected at initial diagnosis, before any treatment. The study used signatures of the TCR beta repertoire to tell Graves' ophthalmopathy apart from Graves' hyperthyroidism and to predict which patients would progress to ophthalmopathy. In total, over 130 blood samples were TCR-sequenced: 40 to 45 ophthalmopathy, some 75 hyperthyroidism and some 17 hyperthyroidism-to-ophthalmopathy patients. A discovery set of 95 to 100 patients (approximately 45 ophthalmopathy, 57 stable hyperthyroidism) was enrolled to explore V-J signatures distinguishing ophthalmopathy from hyperthyroidism. An independent validation cohort was composed of approximately 18 hyperthyroidism patients and 17 patients who later progressed from hyperthyroidism to ophthalmopathy. In several hyperthyroidism patients, the T-cell repertoires found in thyroid tissue were compared with those found in blood. Once sampling was done, hyperthyroidism patients were given methimazole at a starting dose of 30 mg daily, while ophthalmopathy patients were given high-dose intravenous methylprednisolone. The 100 or so discovery patients were divided at random into training and test sets in a 7:3 ratio. Results the study describes overall, beyond this receptor: No statistical method was used to predetermine the sample size, and group allocation was not hidden from the investigators. Most expanded thyroid clonotypes with frequency above 0.001 were also detected in blood, suggesting blood repertoires may reflect the thyroid immune response. In validation, the model predicted ophthalmopathy progression with 70.59% sensitivity and less than 80% specificity; roughly 12 predicted patients were CT-confirmed with GO in a median of around 6 months. In cross-validation, the 13-signature model distinguished ophthalmopathy from stable hyperthyroidism with about 90% sensitivity and roughly 84% specificity, while in the test set the corresponding values were about 80% and 75%.

The ophthalmopathy patients had moderately to severely active disease, with a Clinical Activity Score of 3 or higher, a NOSPECS grade of 4 or higher, and a disease duration of less than 3 months. Patients with other autoimmune diseases, uncontrolled infections, pregnancy or lactation were excluded. Clinical symptoms, serum thyroxine, TRAb, thyroid ultrasound and orbital computed tomography formed the basis of the diagnosis. Ficoll-Paque density gradient centrifugation was used to isolate PBMCs from 9.5 to 10 ml of fresh peripheral blood. Total RNA was extracted using Trizol reagent, and RNA quality was checked on an Agilent 2100 Bioanalyzer. V loses 6 bases, J loses 5 bases, and the germline ends lie 14 bases apart. The CDR3 runs 13 amino acids, cysteine and phenylalanine included. CDR3 DNA is the only sequence kept; it has 39 bases, read in frame from the first base. CDR1 MDHEN and CDR2 SYDVKM were looked up in the germline V gene.

Of note for this clonotype: Its antigen remains undetermined. Within one base of it there is no much larger clone, and no base qualities were kept.

For repertoire sequencing, TCR beta CDR3 regions were amplified from RNA transcripts. The first round of RT-PCR was done with HTBI primers and the Qiagen OneStep RT-PCR kit, and was followed by a second round of multiplex PCR, then size selection and purification. Libraries were sequenced on an Illumina HiSeq2000 using paired-end 100 bp reads. In the paper's pipeline: SOAPnuke was used to process the reads, throwing out any read that had adapters, had uncalled bases, had a mean Phred below 15, or lacked an exact constant-primer or identifier match. COPE v1.2.5 was used to merge high-quality paired reads. Unique nucleotide sequences were defined as clonotypes and aligned to IMGT TRB V, D and J references using MiTCR v1.1. Only V-J combinations with frequency above 0.0001 were analysed, covering around 99% of repertoires. For each V-J combination, a TCR clonal expansion and chaos score was defined as the ratio of F50 clonal expansion to chaos observed in the TCRdist matrix. Features were reduced by Welch's t-statistics and random forest to over ten V-J combinations, which fed a naive Bayes classifier. The similarity between thyroid and blood repertoires was quantified using the Morisita-Horn index. TCRdb ran its own pipeline on the public reads, namely fastp trimming at Q25 and MiXCR clone calling, and kept in-frame beta chains. Every entry covers one CDR3 protein and lists the most common genes and DNA from its rows. TCRdb's processing, not the study's, gives the V and J calls here. In this sample the table shows under 200,000 distinct CDR3 sequences, 30% to 45% of which occur a single time. The ten largest clones capture roughly 6% of the sample.

The clonotype originates from a woman between 35 and 50 years old with Graves' ophthalmopathy. Donor details come from another sample of the same person, matched by shared clones. The sequence links TRBV28 to TRBJ2-7; 6 matching bases give a weak D call of TRBD1. The source material was peripheral blood. Here is the DNA: TGTGCCAGCAGGAACACCGGGACAAACGAGCAGTACTTC. Translated, this gives CASRNTGTNEQYF.